This TCR beta chain was identified during a study of immune evolution from preneoplasia to lung adenocarcinoma. General study points: KRAS-mutant nodules had the highest T cell clonality. Top clone share appeared to fall from AAH through AIS, MIA, adenocarcinoma. Later-stage lesions appeared to have more T cells, more diversity, less clonality.

Sequencing used immunoSEQ multiplex PCR; TCRdb keeps in-frame clones, though not all of them. The data contain 3,000 to 4,000 clones, 75% of them singletons. Resections took place in Japan or China from the mid-2010s to the late 2010s. Trimming took 4 bases from V and 2 from J, leaving 9 bases between them. Germline V gives CDR1 SQVTM, CDR2 ANQGSEA. This CDR3 contains 12 residues. About this clone itself: Its antigen is unknown.

The origin of this receptor is a person aged 60-79 years with lung adenocarcinoma. The chain combines TRBV29-1 with TRBJ2-7; D is ambiguous. Input material: FFPE lung adenocarcinoma in situ tissue. CDR3 residues: CSVAVQAYEQYF. CDR3 DNA: TGCAGCGTTGCCGTTCAAGCCTACGAGCAGTACTTC.